The 8 T cell receptor beta chains in this list originate from one sample, sequenced in a study of cytomegalovirus exposure and HLA in healthy donors. In the PCR, 60 Vbeta and 13 Jbeta primers were used. Assay used: immunoSEQ multiplex PCR; TCRdb lists only in-frame clones, some missing. The table for this sample gives around 140,000 clones. Sequencing was carried out using PBMCs. Receptor source: a male donor in good health and CMV-seronegative.

The J gene is TRBJ1-2, the V gene TRBV9; D not resolved. V lost 4 bases to trimming and J lost 4 bases, with 14 bases between them. Germline CDR1 reads SGDLS; CDR2 reads YYNGEE. This CDR3 contains 14 residues. Written as DNA, the CDR3 is TGTGCCAGCAGCCCCCAACAGCCGCTCTATGGCTACACCTTC. This gives the protein CASSPQQPLYGYTF.

The V gene is TRBV2, the J gene TRBJ1-1, with D maybe TRBD1 (5 bases). The V end was cut by 8 bases, the J end by 7 bases, with 14 bases between. CDR1 is SNHLY, CDR2 FYNNEI, per germline. The CDR3 covers 12 residues. The CDR3 spells CASGQGFGEAFF. For the CDR3, the DNA is TGTGCCAGCGGCCAGGGCTTCGGTGAAGCTTTCTTT.

The chain recombines TRBV6-4 with TRBJ1-4, with D tentatively TRBD1 (5 bases). The germline CDR1 and CDR2 sequences are MRHNA and SNTAGT. V gave up 7 bases and J gave up 4 bases, with 13 bases separating them. CDR3 length equals 14 residues. The CDR3 region has the DNA TGTGCCAGCACCCCCAGGGCCCTTAATGAAAAACTGTTTTTT. This translates into CASTPRALNEKLFF.

This rearrangement joins TRBV28 to TRBJ1-5, with no clear D. The V gene lost 3 bases and the J gene lost 1 base, with 10 bases spanning the gap. Germline V gene data show CDR1 as MDHEN and CDR2 as SYDVKM. The CDR3 is 15 amino acids. CDR3 residues: CASSFSADSNQPQHF. The CDR3 DNA reads as TGTGCCAGCAGTTTCTCAGCGGACAGCAATCAGCCCCAGCATTTT.

This chain links TRBV9 with TRBJ2-4, with 9 bases fitting TRBD1. V trimming: 5 bases; J trimming: 0 bases; junction bases outside the gene matches: 15. This CDR3 comprises 19 residues. Germline V CDR1 and CDR2: SGDLS, YYNGEE. The CDR3, as DNA: TGTGCCAGCAGTTCCGGGACAGGGTTTTCGGATATAGCCAAAAACATTCAGTACTTC. Amino acid sequence: CASSSGTGFSDIAKNIQYF.

This chain links TRBV18 with TRBJ1-2; perhaps TRBD1 as D (6 bases). This CDR3 spans 14 amino acids. Germline V gene sequence: CDR1 KGHSH, CDR2 LQKENI. V was shortened by 2 bases and J by 4 bases, with 11 bases between the two germline ends. CDR3 coding DNA: TGTGCCAGCTCACCAGCCCAACAGGGCTATGGCTACACCTTC. Residues: CASSPAQQGYGYTF.

The gene calls are TRBV7-3 and TRBJ2-1; the match to TRBD2 covers 9 bases. This CDR3 is 16 amino acids long. Germline trimming cut 0 bases from V and 5 bases from J; bases unmatched to any gene: 5. The germline V gene has CDR1 SGHTA and CDR2 FQGTGA. CDR3 region: CASSLTGRGGHNEQFF. The CDR3 DNA reads TGTGCCAGCAGCTTAACGGGGCGGGGGGGCCACAATGAGCAGTTCTTC.

This chain links TRBV14 with TRBJ1-1; 12 nucleotides agree with TRBD1. The CDR3 is 18 residues long. The germline V gene has CDR1 SGHDN and CDR2 FVKESK. After removal of 3 bases from V and 3 bases from J, the junction contained 11 bases not matched to a gene. The CDR3 here is CASSQPPGQGARDTEAFF. CDR3 sequence (DNA): TGTGCCAGCAGCCAGCCTCCGGGACAGGGGGCGCGAGACACTGAAGCTTTCTTT.